This T cell receptor (beta chain) was recorded in a study of regulatory T cells in long-lasting Graves disease. Trimming cost V 1 base and J 0 bases; bases outside gene matches: 11. The CDR3 is made up of 21 amino acids. Germline values: CDR1 SGHNT, CDR2 YENEEA. In building TCR beta libraries, iRepertoire HTBI primers were used together with Arm-PCR of CDR3 regions. MiXCR, applied by TCRdb to the multiplex PCR reads, yields one record per CDR3 protein. The repertoire consists of around 360,000 distinct CDR3 sequences, with about a sixth occurring once and the leading ten covering roughly a fifth. The table lists this clonotype with a few counts. Described time point: newly diagnosed GD, antithyroid drugs for less than 3 months. From RNA extracted from PBMCs, the TCR library was made. The sample also formed part of further work on T cells in Graves' hyperthyroidism and ophthalmopathy. That source adds: The hyperthyroidism was newly diagnosed and had lasted under 2 months; the patients were aged 18 to 65.

The receptor was derived from a woman aged 18-35 years with Graves disease. V and J are TRBV11-3 and TRBJ2-2; 13 nucleotides line up with TRBD2. The material was peripheral blood mononuclear cells (PBMCs), obtained at new diagnosis, from a patient treated with antithyroid drugs. The DNA of the CDR3 is TGTGCCAGCAGCTTAGGAGGCAGACTAGCGGGGGGCCCCCCGAACACCGGGGAGCTGTTTTTT. Translation gives CASSLGGRLAGGPPNTGELFF.